The 5 T cell receptor beta chains below all came from one sample that was sequenced in a study of beta chain features in type 1 diabetes. The entirety of the isolated RNA underwent reverse transcription, so expressed TCRB transcripts were sequenced. Sequencing used immunoSEQ multiplex PCR; TCRdb keeps in-frame clones, though not all of them. This sample has a few hundred thousand clones, with about 16% found just once. The sequenced material came from naive CD4+ T cells from blood. The receptors derive from a woman aged 18-29 years in good health.

V is TRBV20-1 and J is TRBJ1-4; no clear D gene. With 3 bases removed from V and 13 bases from J, the gap between germline ends came to 12 bases. Germline lookup yields CDR1 DFQATT and CDR2 SNEGSKA (reference sequence). This CDR3 region has 11 residues. CDR3 DNA: TGCAGTGCTAGGTCCCCCGGCGGACTGTTTTTT. It yields the protein CSARSPGGLFF.

This clone has more than one count but fewer than ten. The V and J genes are TRBV30 and TRBJ2-7; 13 bases line up with TRBD2. Looked up from germline, CDR1 is GTSNPN and CDR2 is SVGIG (reference sequence). The CDR3 runs 14 residues. V lost 6 bases to trimming and J lost 6 bases; unmatched junction nucleotides: 8. CDR3 region: CACSSGLAGAEQYF. CDR3 nucleotide sequence: TGTGCCTGCTCCTCCGGACTAGCGGGAGCCGAGCAGTACTTC.

A few counts support this clone. The genes are TRBV30 and TRBJ1-5; D gene uncertain. V was shortened by 1 base and J by 5 bases, with 12 bases between the two germline ends. CDR1 and CDR2 from the germline V gene are GTSNPN and SVGIG (reference sequence). The CDR3 is 14 amino acids. In DNA, the CDR3 is TGTGCCTGGAGTGGGTGGTCTCGGGATCAGCCCCAGCATTTT. Its translation is CAWSGWSRDQPQHF.

The rearrangement joins TRBV30 to TRBJ2-1; 8 bases align to TRBD2. The germline V gene encodes CDR1 GTSNPN and CDR2 SVGIG (reference sequence). This CDR3 is 15 amino acids long. V was pared by 3 bases and J by 10 bases, with 14 bases of the junction left unmatched. DNA of the CDR3: TGTGCCTGGAGGGGAATGGTAGCGGGATCCAGGGAGCAGTTCTTC. It specifies CAWRGMVAGSREQFF.

This clone occurred a few times. This rearrangement joins TRBV18 to TRBJ2-1; 10 nucleotides agree with TRBD2. Trimming removed 2 bases from V and 4 bases from J; junction bases left unmatched: 5. The CDR3 length is 16 residues. CDR1 and CDR2 from the germline V gene are KGHSH and LQKENI. CDR3 sequence reads: CASSPSSGRRYNEQFF. CDR3 nucleotide sequence: TGTGCCAGCTCACCATCTAGCGGGAGAAGGTACAATGAGCAGTTCTTC.